These 18 T cell receptor beta chains originate from one sample sequenced in a study of untreated major depressive disorder. Study-wide results and limits: TRBV05-01 (Vbeta 5.1) usage was higher in CD4+ T cells of depressed patients than controls.

No cognate antigen is known for these TCRs. Repertoires were generated with immunoSEQ multiplex PCR, while TCRdb's copy carries only in-frame clones and drops some. This table has approximately 13,000 clones, about nine tenths appearing once. The specimen was CD4+ T cells from PBMCs. These receptors all come from a woman younger than 45 with major depressive disorder.

This chain uses TRBV5-6 with TRBJ2-7; either TRBD1 or TRBD2 may fit D (5 bases each). Germline lookup yields CDR1 SGHDT and CDR2 YYEEEE. The CDR3 sequence is 16 residues long. Trimming removed 3 bases at V and 6 bases at J, with 22 bases between. CDR3 sequence reads: CASSYRGFLSGREQYF. In nucleotides, the CDR3 is TGTGCCAGCAGCTATCGAGGCTTTTTATCGGGGCGCGAGCAGTACTTC.

The chain recombines TRBV10-3 with TRBJ2-7, with D possibly being TRBD1 or TRBD2 (5 bases each). This CDR3 is 14 amino acids long. Trimming shortened V by 6 bases and J by 0 bases, and 12 bases separated the two germline ends. Germline CDR1 ENHRY, CDR2 SYGVKD. The CDR3 here is CAIRVRDDSYEQYF. CDR3 sequence (DNA): TGTGCCATCAGGGTTCGGGACGACTCCTACGAGCAGTACTTC.

The CDR3, as DNA: TGTGCCAGCAGCTTGGGACTAGCGGGAGGGTTGGATGAGCAGTTCTTC. Protein product: CASSLGLAGGLDEQFF. The rearrangement links TRBV11-3 to TRBJ2-1; 16 bases match TRBD2. Germline V gene lookup returns CDR1 SGHNT and CDR2 YENEEA. This CDR3 contains 16 residues. The junction had 4 bases not matched to a gene; V was cut back by 3 bases and J by 8 bases.

V usage is TRBV20-1 and J usage is TRBJ1-1; D unresolved. The CDR3 has 10 residues. Trimming shortened V by 2 bases and J by 3 bases, and 1 base separated the two germline ends. Germline V gene lookup returns CDR1 DFQATT and CDR2 SNEGSKA (reference sequence). This CDR3 is CSARYTEAFF. In nucleotides, the CDR3 is TGCAGTGCTAGATACACTGAAGCTTTCTTT.

This clone was recorded once. The chain uses TRBV27 and TRBJ1-2, with 8 bases that match TRBD1. Trimming at V came to 5 bases and at J to 3 bases, leaving 11 bases not matched to a gene. This CDR3 has 16 amino acids. Germline-derived CDR1 and CDR2 are MNHEY and SMNVEV (reference sequence). In DNA form, the CDR3 reads TGTGCCAGCAGTAACTCAGGGGGCGGCAGACACTATGGCTACACCTTC. It specifies CASSNSGGGRHYGYTF.

This clone was observed a single time. The chain carries TRBV7-9 and TRBJ1-2; 8 bases are a match to TRBD1. CDR1 and CDR2 from the germline V gene are SEHNR and FQNEAQ (reference sequence). The V and J ends lost 1 base and 6 bases, in that order; junction bases with no gene match: 10. The CDR3 length is 16 residues. This CDR3 is CASSLDRGQGGDGYTF. The CDR3 DNA follows: TGTGCCAGCAGCTTAGACCGCGGACAGGGTGGGGATGGCTACACCTTC. Using reference TRBV7-9 and TRBJ1-2 for the parts outside the CDR3, the full variable domain is DTGVSQNPRHKITKRGQNVTFRCDPISEHNRLYWYRQTLGQGPEFLTYFQNEAQLEKSRLLSDRFSAERPKGSFSTLEIQRTEQGDSAMYLCASSLDRGQGGDGYTFGSGTRLTVV.

V is TRBV6-5 and J is TRBJ1-2; TRBD1 might be the D (5 bases). This CDR3 has 13 residues. CDR1 MNHEY and CDR2 SVGAGI come from the germline V gene. Between the trimmed V and J ends, which lost 6 bases and 13 bases, there was a span of 21 bases. CDR3 DNA: TGTGCCAGCAGCTCACCCCCTACAGGCGCCCTCACCTTC. Its translation is CASSSPPTGALTF.

The chain uses TRBV12-5 and TRBJ2-7; D possibly corresponds to TRBD2 (5 bases). The V end lost 5 bases, the J end lost 7 bases, and 6 bases lay between the germline ends. This CDR3 contains 10 residues. Per the germline V gene, CDR1 is LGHNT and CDR2 is FRNRAP. DNA of the CDR3: TGTGCTAGTGGTGAGCGGGAGCAGTACTTC. Protein sequence: CASGEREQYF.

V and J are TRBV27 and TRBJ1-4, with D tentatively TRBD1 (5 bases). Trimming removed 6 bases from V and 8 bases from J, with 16 bases in between. The CDR3 runs to 14 residues. The V gene's germline CDR1 is MNHEY and CDR2 SMNVEV (reference sequence). The CDR3 region is CASRPQGIREKLFF. The CDR3 DNA follows: TGTGCCAGCAGACCTCAGGGTATTCGAGAAAAACTGTTTTTT.

The chain joins TRBV11-2 to TRBJ1-1; perhaps TRBD1 as D (6 bases). The CDR3 sequence is 14 residues long. Trimming removed 3 bases from V and 3 bases from J, with 11 bases in between. Germline V gene data show CDR1 as SGHAT and CDR2 as FQNNGV. The CDR3 coding sequence is TGTGCCAGCAGCTTGAACAGGGTGGACACTGAAGCTTTCTTT. Protein sequence: CASSLNRVDTEAFF.

The chain employs TRBV21-1 and TRBJ2-7; the D call in the table, TRBD1, was not verified against the DNA. TRBV21-1 constitutes a pseudogene. This CDR3 has 11 residues. Here the CDR3 reads CASRGLYEQYF. In nucleotides, the CDR3 is TGTGCCAGCAGGGGGCTCTACGAGCAGTACTTC.

V and J are TRBV9 and TRBJ2-5; D might be TRBD1 (6 bases). Looked up from germline, CDR1 is SGDLS and CDR2 is YYNGEE. The V end lost 7 bases, the J end lost 4 bases, and 23 bases lay between the germline ends. This CDR3 is built from 16 residues. CDR3 sequence reads: CASSSRGTPPVETQYF. CDR3 nucleotide sequence: TGTGCCAGCTCCAGTAGGGGGACCCCACCGGTAGAGACCCAGTACTTC. The complete variable domain, with remaining parts taken from reference TRBV9 and TRBJ2-5, reads DSGVTQTPKHLITATGQRVTLRCSPRSGDLSVYWYQQSLDQGLQFLIQYYNGEERAKGNILERFSAQQFPDLHSELNLSSLELGDSALYFCASSSRGTPPVETQYFGPGTRLLVL.

The sample holds one count of this clone. V usage is TRBV19 and J usage is TRBJ1-1; tentative D call: TRBD1 (5 bases). CDR3 length: 14 residues. The germline V gene has CDR1 LNHDA and CDR2 SQIVND (reference sequence). V lost 4 bases, J lost 4 bases, and 13 bases lay in between. Written as DNA, the CDR3 is TGTGCCAGTAGTAATCAGGGTATGGGCACTGAAGCTTTCTTT. Encoded protein: CASSNQGMGTEAFF.

This chain joins TRBV5-1 and TRBJ1-2, with D hard to call. Germline V gene lookup returns CDR1 SGHRS and CDR2 YFSETQ. V lost 4 bases and J 8 bases, leaving 12 bases between the germline ends. This CDR3 comprises 12 residues. CDR3 coding DNA: TGCGCCAGCAGCCCTGACCTGTCCGGCTACACCTTC. Translated, it gives CASSPDLSGYTF. Together with reference TRBV5-1 and TRBJ1-2, the CDR3 gives the full variable domain: KAGVTQTPRYLIKTRGQQVTLSCSPISGHRSVSWYQQTPGQGLQFLFEYFSETQRNKGNFPGRFSGRQFSNSRSEMNVSTLELGDSALYLCASSPDLSGYTFGSGTRLTVV.

The chain combines TRBV19 with TRBJ1-5; TRBD1 might be the D (5 bases). The V end was cut by 6 bases, the J end by 0 bases, with 15 bases between. The CDR3 covers 16 residues. Per the germline V gene, CDR1 is LNHDA and CDR2 is SQIVND (reference sequence). CDR3 region: CASSGKAGHSNQPQHF. Here the CDR3 DNA reads TGTGCCAGTAGCGGTAAGGCTGGACATAGCAATCAGCCCCAGCATTTT.

In its sample, this clone was seen a few times. The chain recombines TRBV6-7 with TRBJ2-4; 12 bases align to TRBD2. TRBV6-7 is assigned to the ORF class and has an uncertain function. The CDR3 length is 22 residues. The J segment lost 2 bases and the V segment lost 2 bases, leaving 19 bases of the junction unmatched. The chain's CDR3 is CASSYNPVRSSGRAWTKNIQYF. The CDR3 DNA sequence: TGTGCCAGCAGTTACAATCCGGTTCGGTCTAGCGGGAGGGCCTGGACCAAAAACATTCAGTACTTC.

A note on this clone: Its ends do not fully match the called genes, so a read error is possible. This chain links TRBV6-1 with TRBJ2-1, with D uncertain. Germline CDR1 MNHNS, CDR2 SASEGT. This CDR3 is 14 amino acids long. DNA of the CDR3: TGTGCCAGCAGGGAAGCCCCGACCTACAATGAGCAGTTCTTC. Encoded protein: CASREAPTYNEQFF.

The chain is built from TRBV9 and TRBJ2-2; D uncertain. The CDR3 consists of 13 residues. V was clipped by 6 bases and J by 6 bases, with 12 bases between them. CDR1 is SGDLS and CDR2 is YYNGEE in the germline V gene. CDR3 sequence (DNA): TGTGCCAGCAACCGGCTAGGGTCCGGGGAGCTGTTTTTT. It specifies CASNRLGSGELFF.